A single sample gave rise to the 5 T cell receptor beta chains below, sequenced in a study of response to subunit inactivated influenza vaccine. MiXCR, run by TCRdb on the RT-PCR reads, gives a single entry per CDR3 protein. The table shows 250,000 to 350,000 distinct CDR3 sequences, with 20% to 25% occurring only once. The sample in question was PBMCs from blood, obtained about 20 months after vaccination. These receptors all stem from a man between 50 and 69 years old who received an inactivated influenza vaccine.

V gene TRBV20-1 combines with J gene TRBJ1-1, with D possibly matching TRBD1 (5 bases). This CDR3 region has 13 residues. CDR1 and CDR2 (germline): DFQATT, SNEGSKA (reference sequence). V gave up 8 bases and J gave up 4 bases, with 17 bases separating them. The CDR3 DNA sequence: TGCAGTATTAGGGGCCGGGGTGGCACTGAAGCTTTCTTT. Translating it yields CSIRGRGGTEAFF.

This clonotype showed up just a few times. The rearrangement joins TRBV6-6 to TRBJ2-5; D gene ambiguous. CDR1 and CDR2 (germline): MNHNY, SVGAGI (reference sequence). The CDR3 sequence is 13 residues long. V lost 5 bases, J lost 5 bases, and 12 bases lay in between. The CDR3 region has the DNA TGTGCCAGCAGTAGTATGGCCCAGGAGACCCAGTACTTC. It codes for CASSSMAQETQYF.

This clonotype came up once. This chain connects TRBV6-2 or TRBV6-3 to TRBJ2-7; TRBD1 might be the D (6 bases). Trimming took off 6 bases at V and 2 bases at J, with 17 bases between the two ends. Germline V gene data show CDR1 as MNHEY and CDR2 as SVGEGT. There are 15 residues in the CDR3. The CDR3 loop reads CASRPMDSYAYEQYF. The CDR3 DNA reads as TGTGCCAGCAGACCCATGGACAGTTACGCCTACGAGCAGTACTTC.

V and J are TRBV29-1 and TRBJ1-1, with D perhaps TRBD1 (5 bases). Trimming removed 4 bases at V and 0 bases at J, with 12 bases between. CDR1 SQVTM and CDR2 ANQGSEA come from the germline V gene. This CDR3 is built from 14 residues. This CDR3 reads CSVGRGYMNTEAFF. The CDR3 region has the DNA TGCAGCGTTGGCCGGGGGTACATGAACACTGAAGCTTTCTTT.

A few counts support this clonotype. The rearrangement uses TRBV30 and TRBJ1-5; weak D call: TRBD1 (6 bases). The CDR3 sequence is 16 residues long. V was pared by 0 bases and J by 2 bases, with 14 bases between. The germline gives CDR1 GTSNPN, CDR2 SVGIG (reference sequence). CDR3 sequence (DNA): TGTGCCTGGAGTGTACCGGGACATGGGGGCAATCAGCCCCAGCATTTT. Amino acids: CAWSVPGHGGNQPQHF.